This T cell receptor beta chain was retrieved from a study of T-cell memory formation after mild COVID-19. Study information: Largely donor-specific sequence clusters came from a couple of donors. Study conclusions and caveats: There was no confirmation that second-wave clones peaking on day 37 were SARS-CoV-2 specific. In pre-infection memory, a portion of responding clones appeared, which suggested that cross-reactive memory joined.

CDR1 is SQVTM and CDR2 is ANQGSEA in the germline V gene. The length of the CDR3 is 15 residues. V lost 5 bases, J lost 4 bases, and 20 bases lay in between. Points on this clonotype: Its antigen is undetermined.

TCR alpha and TCR beta cDNA libraries carrying sample barcodes and UMIs came from 5'RACE with constant-segment primers. Via MiXCR, TCRdb re-called the 5' RACE reads, giving one row per CDR3 protein. The sample lists about 100,000 distinct CDR3 sequences, roughly a sixth occurring once. This sequence was found in a man aged 18 to 35 who had mild COVID-19 (a few samples of this study predate the infection). Cell type and time point are not known. The sample was PBMCs or a T cell subset sorted from them (not recorded which). The chain links TRBV29-1 to TRBJ2-5, with a weak D call TRBD1 (6 bases). The CDR3 DNA reads TGCAGCGTTAAAAAGCCAGGGGTGCGAGGAGAGACCCAGTACTTC. Protein sequence: CSVKKPGVRGETQYF.